The rows below give T cell receptor beta chains drawn from one sample of a study of somatic mutations in cytotoxic T cells in rheumatoid arthritis. Method: immunoSEQ multiplex PCR; TCRdb's copy keeps in-frame clones and lacks some. The table has 15,000 to 20,000 clones, about four fifths seen once. The specimen sequenced was CD8+ T cells sorted from blood. The receptors stem from a man between 18 and 35 years old with rheumatoid arthritis. Both conserved end residues are part of each CDR3. Fields, in order: J gene, clone size, D gene, V gene, CDR3 protein, CDR3 DNA. D genes are given only for firm matches. A row's size may be missing; if present it is once, few, many or a size class.

TRBJ2-3 few TRBD1 TRBV6-4 CASSDSGTGQTDTQYF TGTGCCAGCAGTGACTCAGGGACAGGGCAAACAGATACGCAGTATTTT
TRBJ2-3 NA NA TRBV15 CATSRDRAGNRISTDTQYF TGTGCCACCAGCAGAGATAGGGCAGGTAATAGAATTAGCACAGATACGCAGTATTTT
TRBJ2-7 NA TRBD2 TRBV7-8 CASSLSLFKRGTSYEQYF TGTGCCAGCAGCTTATCCTTGTTCAAGCGGGGGACCTCCTACGAGCAGTACTTC
TRBJ2-7 NA TRBD1 TRBV9 CASSAHQGVGYEQYF TGTGCCAGCAGCGCCCATCAGGGGGTGGGCTACGAGCAGTACTTC
TRBJ2-5 NA TRBD1 TRBV28 CASRKTGGEETQYF TGTGCCAGCAGGAAAACAGGGGGAGAAGAGACCCAGTACTTC
TRBJ2-7 NA TRBD1 TRBV30 CAWIGTGGYEQYF TGTGCCTGGATTGGGACAGGGGGCTACGAGCAGTACTTC
TRBJ2-2 NA NA TRBV7-6 CASSPYGTGTYTGELFF TGTGCCAGCAGTCCGTATGGAACCGGGACATACACCGGGGAGCTGTTTTTT
TRBJ2-7 NA NA TRBV6-5 CATNGIGSYEQYF TGTGCCACTAACGGGATAGGTTCCTACGAGCAGTACTTC
TRBJ1-6 NA NA TRBV4-1 CASSQGRKSPLHF TGCGCCAGCAGCCAAGGAAGAAAATCACCCCTCCACTTT
TRBJ2-5 NA TRBD2 TRBV5-4 CASSLTSGYRETQYF TGTGCCAGCAGCTTGACTAGCGGGTATAGGGAGACCCAGTACTTC
TRBJ1-5 NA NA TRBV7-9 CASGGGGGGQPQHF TGTGCCAGCGGCGGGGGAGGGGGTGGTCAGCCCCAGCATTTT
TRBJ2-7 NA NA TRBV4-2 CASSQGGGTYEQYF TGTGCCAGCAGCCAAGGAGGCGGTACCTACGAGCAGTACTTC
TRBJ2-1 NA NA TRBV6-5 CASRGPGEQFF TGTGCCAGCAGGGGACCCGGTGAGCAGTTCTTC
TRBJ2-1 NA TRBD2 TRBV4-3 CASSPGLAGGYNEQFF TGCGCCAGCAGCCCCGGACTAGCGGGGGGCTACAATGAGCAGTTCTTC
TRBJ2-5 NA TRBD2 TRBV7-3 CASSLTGGDYQETQYF TGTGCCAGCAGCTTAACCGGGGGGGATTACCAAGAGACCCAGTACTTC
TRBJ2-2 NA NA TRBV7-6 CASSLLITGELFF TGTGCCAGCAGCTTACTCATCACCGGGGAGCTGTTTTTT
TRBJ2-5 NA TRBD2 TRBV25-1 CASSEAGGQETQYF TGTGCCAGCAGTGAAGCGGGGGGCCAAGAGACCCAGTACTTC
TRBJ1-3 NA NA TRBV6-5 CATMEGIGYGNTIYF TGTGCCACGATGGAGGGTATCGGTTATGGAAACACCATATATTTT
TRBJ1-1 NA NA TRBV6-4 CASRGSDNTEAFF TGTGCCAGCAGGGGCAGCGATAACACTGAAGCTTTCTTT
TRBJ1-3 NA NA TRBV5-6 CASSDRQGFTGNTIYF TGTGCCAGCTCTGACCGTCAGGGGTTTACGGGAAACACCATATATTTT
TRBJ2-7 NA TRBD1 TRBV11-3 CASSEGTGGHEQYF TGTGCCAGCAGCGAAGGGACAGGGGGGCACGAGCAGTACTTC
TRBJ2-1 few NA TRBV6-4 CASSIGSEPYNEQFF TGTGCCAGCAGCATAGGGTCAGAGCCCTACAATGAGCAGTTCTTC
TRBJ2-7 NA NA TRBV6-6 CASSPTYESYEQYF TGTGCCAGCAGTCCGACATATGAATCCTACGAGCAGTACTTC
TRBJ1-1 NA NA TRBV6-6 CASSTGPGAEAFF TGTGCCAGCAGTACCGGACCCGGTGCTGAAGCTTTCTTT
TRBJ2-2 NA NA TRBV7-9 CASSYPSGTSFFDGELFF TGTGCCAGCAGCTACCCATCCGGGACGTCATTTTTTGACGGGGAGCTGTTTTTT
TRBJ1-4 NA TRBD1 TRBV15 CATSMWTGLNEKLFF TGTGCCACCAGCATGTGGACAGGGTTAAATGAAAAACTGTTTTTT
TRBJ2-7 NA NA TRBV6-5 CASSYSMAAYEQYF TGTGCCAGCAGTTACTCGATGGCTGCCTACGAGCAGTACTTC
TRBJ2-6 NA TRBD1 TRBV6-1 CASSEAGQGISGANVLTF TGTGCCAGCAGTGAAGCGGGACAGGGTATTTCTGGGGCCAACGTCCTGACTTTC
TRBJ2-5 NA NA TRBV5-4 CASSLSPIGTPQETQYF TGTGCCAGCAGCTTGTCCCCCATTGGGACACCCCAAGAGACCCAGTACTTC
TRBJ1-5 NA NA TRBV18 CASSPSGGGNQPQHF TGTGCCAGCTCACCATCAGGAGGTGGCAATCAGCCCCAGCATTTT
TRBJ1-6 NA NA TRBV13 CASSRRDKVSNSPLHF TGTGCCAGCAGCCGTCGGGACAAAGTGAGTAATTCACCCCTCCACTTT
TRBJ1-1 few NA TRBV4-1 CASSWSTLNTEAFF TGCGCCAGCAGCTGGTCCACATTGAACACTGAAGCTTTCTTT
TRBJ2-1 NA TRBD1 TRBV6-5 CASTMTGSSYNEQFF TGTGCCAGCACGATGACAGGGAGCTCCTACAATGAGCAGTTCTTC
TRBJ1-1 NA NA TRBV7-9 CASSLEVRLNTEAFF TGTGCCAGCAGCTTAGAGGTCAGGCTGAACACTGAAGCTTTCTTT
TRBJ2-7 NA TRBD1 TRBV18 CASSARDRGYEQYF TGTGCCAGCTCGGCACGGGACAGGGGCTACGAGCAGTACTTC
TRBJ2-7 NA NA TRBV15 CATSRDGRPNEQYF TGTGCCACCAGCAGAGATGGGAGACCCAACGAGCAGTACTTC
TRBJ2-5 once NA TRBV9 CASSVGGGVETQYF TGTGCCAGCAGCGTAGGAGGAGGCGTAGAGACCCAGTACTTC
TRBJ1-4 NA NA TRBV27 CASSLRTFNEKLFF TGTGCCAGCAGCCTCAGGACTTTTAATGAAAAACTGTTTTTT
TRBJ1-1 NA NA TRBV6-6 CASSFTNTEAFF TGTGCCAGCAGCTTTACGAACACTGAAGCTTTCTTT
TRBJ2-1 NA TRBD2 TRBV6-1 CASTSRAGGIDEQFF TGTGCCAGCACCTCGAGAGCGGGGGGTATCGATGAGCAGTTCTTC
TRBJ2-7 NA NA TRBV11-2 CASSRGGLARGYEQYF TGTGCCAGCAGCCGAGGGGGACTCGCCAGGGGCTACGAGCAGTACTTC
TRBJ1-2 NA TRBD1 TRBV27 CASSPRDRAFLGYTF TGTGCCAGCAGTCCCCGGGACAGGGCCTTTCTGGGCTACACCTTC
TRBJ2-5 NA NA TRBV11-3 CASSLSRSTQETQYF TGTGCCAGCAGCTTATCAAGATCCACTCAAGAGACCCAGTACTTC
TRBJ2-7 NA NA TRBV7-9 CASSLYRDEQYF TGTGCCAGCAGCTTGTACAGGGACGAGCAGTACTTC
TRBJ2-7 NA TRBD1 TRBV2 CASSEIVWGQGTYEQYF TGTGCCAGCAGTGAAATTGTTTGGGGACAGGGTACCTACGAGCAGTACTTC
TRBJ2-1 NA NA TRBV9 CASSVARQGTYNEQFF TGTGCCAGCAGCGTAGCCCGTCAGGGGACTTACAATGAGCAGTTCTTC
TRBJ2-4 NA TRBD2 TRBV6-1 CASSAAGPKNIQYF TGTGCCAGCAGTGCAGCGGGGCCCAAAAACATTCAGTACTTC
TRBJ2-1 NA TRBD2 TRBV9 CASSVVAGGKSNEQFF TGTGCCAGCAGCGTAGTAGCGGGGGGGAAGTCCAATGAGCAGTTCTTC
TRBJ2-1 NA NA TRBV2 CASSEAAYANEQFF TGTGCCAGCAGTGAAGCTGCATACGCCAATGAGCAGTTCTTC
TRBJ2-1 few NA TRBV6-5 CASSHSNEQFF TGTGCCAGCAGCCACTCCAATGAGCAGTTCTTC
TRBJ2-5 NA NA TRBV7-9 CASSSTHQIETQYF TGTGCCAGCAGCTCGACCCACCAAATAGAGACCCAGTACTTC
TRBJ1-3 NA NA TRBV4-3 CASSLIGGNTIYF TGCGCCAGCAGCCTGATCGGGGGAAACACCATATATTTT
TRBJ2-6 NA NA TRBV11-3 CASSQRGANVLTF TGTGCCAGCAGCCAGCGGGGGGCCAACGTCCTGACTTTC